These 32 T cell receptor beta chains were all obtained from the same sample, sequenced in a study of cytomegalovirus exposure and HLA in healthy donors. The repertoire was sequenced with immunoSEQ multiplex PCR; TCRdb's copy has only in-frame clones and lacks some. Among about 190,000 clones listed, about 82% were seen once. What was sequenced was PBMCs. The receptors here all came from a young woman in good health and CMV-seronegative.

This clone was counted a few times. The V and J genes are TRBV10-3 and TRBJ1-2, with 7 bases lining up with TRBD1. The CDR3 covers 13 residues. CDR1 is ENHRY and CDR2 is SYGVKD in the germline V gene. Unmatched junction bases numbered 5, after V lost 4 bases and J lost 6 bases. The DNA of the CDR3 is TGTGCCATCAGTGGACAGGGAGAGGATGGCTACACCTTC. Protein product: CAISGQGEDGYTF.

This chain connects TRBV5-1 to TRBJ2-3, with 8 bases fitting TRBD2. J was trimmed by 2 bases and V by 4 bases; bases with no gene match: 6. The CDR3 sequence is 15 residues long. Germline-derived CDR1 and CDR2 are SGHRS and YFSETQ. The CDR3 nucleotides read TGCGCCAGCAGCCCAGGACTAGCACCCACAGATACGCAGTATTTT. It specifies CASSPGLAPTDTQYF. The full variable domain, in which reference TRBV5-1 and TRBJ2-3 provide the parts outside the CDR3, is KAGVTQTPRYLIKTRGQQVTLSCSPISGHRSVSWYQQTPGQGLQFLFEYFSETQRNKGNFPGRFSGRQFSNSRSEMNVSTLELGDSALYLCASSPGLAPTDTQYFGPGTRLTVL.

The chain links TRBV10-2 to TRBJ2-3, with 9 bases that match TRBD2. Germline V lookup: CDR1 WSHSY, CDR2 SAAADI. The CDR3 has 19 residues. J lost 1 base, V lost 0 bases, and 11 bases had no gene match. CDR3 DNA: TGCGCCAGCAGTGAGTCAGGTTCTAGCGGGGACCTTCGCACAGATACGCAGTATTTT. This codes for CASSESGSSGDLRTDTQYF.

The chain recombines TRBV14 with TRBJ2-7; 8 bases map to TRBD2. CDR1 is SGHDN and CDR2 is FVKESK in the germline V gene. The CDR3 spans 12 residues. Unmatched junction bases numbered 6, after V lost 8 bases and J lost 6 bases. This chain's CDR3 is CASGRRGGEQYF. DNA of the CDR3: TGTGCCAGCGGGCGCCGGGGGGGCGAGCAGTACTTC.

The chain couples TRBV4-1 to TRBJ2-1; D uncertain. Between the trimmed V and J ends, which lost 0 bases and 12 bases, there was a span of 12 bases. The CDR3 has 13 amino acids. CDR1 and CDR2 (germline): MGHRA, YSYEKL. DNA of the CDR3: TGCGCCAGCAGCCAAGATCGAATAGCCGGGCAGTTCTTC. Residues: CASSQDRIAGQFF.

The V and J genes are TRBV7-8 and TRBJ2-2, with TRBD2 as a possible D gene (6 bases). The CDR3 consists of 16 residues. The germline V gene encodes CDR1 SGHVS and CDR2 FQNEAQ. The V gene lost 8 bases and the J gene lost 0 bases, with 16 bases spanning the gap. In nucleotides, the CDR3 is TGTGCCAGCTACCCAACCGGGACTTCGAACACCGGGGAGCTGTTTTTT. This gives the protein CASYPTGTSNTGELFF.

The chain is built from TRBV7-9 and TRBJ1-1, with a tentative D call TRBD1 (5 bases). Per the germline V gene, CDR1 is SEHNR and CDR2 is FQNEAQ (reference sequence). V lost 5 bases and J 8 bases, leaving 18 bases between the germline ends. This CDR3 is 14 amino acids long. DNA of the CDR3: TGTGCCAGCAGCCCACTTGGGGGGTTATCGGAAGCTTTCTTT. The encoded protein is CASSPLGGLSEAFF.

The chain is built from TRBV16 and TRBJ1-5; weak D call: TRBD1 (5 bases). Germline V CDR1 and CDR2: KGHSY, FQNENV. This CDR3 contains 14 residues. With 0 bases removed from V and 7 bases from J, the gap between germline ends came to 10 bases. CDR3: CASSQSPGSQPQHF. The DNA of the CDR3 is TGTGCCAGCAGCCAATCCCCAGGGTCCCAGCCCCAGCATTTT.

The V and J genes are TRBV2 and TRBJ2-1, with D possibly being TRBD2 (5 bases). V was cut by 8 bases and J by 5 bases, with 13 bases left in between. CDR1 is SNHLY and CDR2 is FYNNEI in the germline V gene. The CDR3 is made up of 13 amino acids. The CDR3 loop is CASGRERNNEQFF. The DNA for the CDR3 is TGTGCCAGCGGACGGGAAAGGAACAATGAGCAGTTCTTC.

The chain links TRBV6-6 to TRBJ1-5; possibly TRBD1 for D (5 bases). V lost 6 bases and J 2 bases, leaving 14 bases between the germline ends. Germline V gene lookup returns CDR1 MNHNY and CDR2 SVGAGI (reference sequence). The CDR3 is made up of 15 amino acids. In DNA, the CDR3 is TGTGCCAGCAGGGACGCAGGGTATGGCAATCAGCCCCAGCATTTT. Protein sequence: CASRDAGYGNQPQHF.

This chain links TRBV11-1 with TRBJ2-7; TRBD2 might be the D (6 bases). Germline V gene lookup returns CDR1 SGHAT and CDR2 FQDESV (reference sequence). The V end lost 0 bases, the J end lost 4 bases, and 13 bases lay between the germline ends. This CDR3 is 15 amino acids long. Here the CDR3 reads CASSLASASAYEQYF. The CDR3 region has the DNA TGTGCCAGCAGCTTAGCTTCAGCTAGCGCGTACGAGCAGTACTTC.

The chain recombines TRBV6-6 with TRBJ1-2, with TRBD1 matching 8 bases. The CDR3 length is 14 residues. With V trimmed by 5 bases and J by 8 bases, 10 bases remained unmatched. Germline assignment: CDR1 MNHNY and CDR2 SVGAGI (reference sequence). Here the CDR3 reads CASSAGTGWSGYTF. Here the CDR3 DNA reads TGTGCCAGCAGTGCCGGGACAGGTTGGTCGGGCTACACCTTC.

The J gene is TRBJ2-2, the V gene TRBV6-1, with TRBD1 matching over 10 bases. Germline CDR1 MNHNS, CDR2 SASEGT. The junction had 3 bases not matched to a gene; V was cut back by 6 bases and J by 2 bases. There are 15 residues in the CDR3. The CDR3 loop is CASRPTGGNTGELFF. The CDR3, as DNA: TGTGCCAGCAGGCCGACAGGGGGCAACACCGGGGAGCTGTTTTTT.

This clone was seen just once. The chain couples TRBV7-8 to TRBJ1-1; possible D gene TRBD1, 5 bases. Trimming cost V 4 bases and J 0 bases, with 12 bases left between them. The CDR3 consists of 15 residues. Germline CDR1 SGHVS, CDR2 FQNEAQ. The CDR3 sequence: CASSSVGLMNTEAFF. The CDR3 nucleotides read TGTGCCAGCAGCTCCGTGGGACTCATGAACACTGAAGCTTTCTTT.

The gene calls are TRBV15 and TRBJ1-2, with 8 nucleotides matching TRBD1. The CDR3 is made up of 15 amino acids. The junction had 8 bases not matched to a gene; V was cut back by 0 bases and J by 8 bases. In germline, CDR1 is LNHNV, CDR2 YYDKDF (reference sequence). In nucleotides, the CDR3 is TGTGCCACCAGCAGAGACAGGGGGCAGGGGATGGGCTACACCTTC. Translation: CATSRDRGQGMGYTF.

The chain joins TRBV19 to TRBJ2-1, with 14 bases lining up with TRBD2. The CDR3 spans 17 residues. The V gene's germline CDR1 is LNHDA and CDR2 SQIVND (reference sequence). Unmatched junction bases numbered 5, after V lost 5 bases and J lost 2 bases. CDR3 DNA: TGTGCCAGTAGTGTCGGGACTAGCGGGAGAACCTACAATGAGCAGTTCTTC. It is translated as CASSVGTSGRTYNEQFF.

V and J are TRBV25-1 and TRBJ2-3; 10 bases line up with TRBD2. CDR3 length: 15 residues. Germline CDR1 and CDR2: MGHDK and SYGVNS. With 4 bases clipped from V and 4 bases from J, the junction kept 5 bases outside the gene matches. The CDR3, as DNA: TGTGCCAGCAGTGTACTAGCGGGAACCTCAGATACGCAGTATTTT. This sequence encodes CASSVLAGTSDTQYF.

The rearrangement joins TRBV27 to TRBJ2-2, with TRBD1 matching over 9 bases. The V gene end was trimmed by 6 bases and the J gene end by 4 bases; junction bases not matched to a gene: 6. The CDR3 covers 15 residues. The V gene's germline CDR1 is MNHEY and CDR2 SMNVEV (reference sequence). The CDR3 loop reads CASSRTGVLTGELFF. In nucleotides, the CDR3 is TGTGCCAGCAGCAGGACAGGGGTTCTCACCGGGGAGCTGTTTTTT.

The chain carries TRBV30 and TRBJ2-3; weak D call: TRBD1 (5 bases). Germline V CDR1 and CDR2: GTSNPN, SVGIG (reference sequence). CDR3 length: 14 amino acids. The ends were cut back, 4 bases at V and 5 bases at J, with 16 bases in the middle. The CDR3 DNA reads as TGTGCCTGGAACTTAGGTGGGGCATTAGATACGCAGTATTTT. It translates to CAWNLGGALDTQYF.

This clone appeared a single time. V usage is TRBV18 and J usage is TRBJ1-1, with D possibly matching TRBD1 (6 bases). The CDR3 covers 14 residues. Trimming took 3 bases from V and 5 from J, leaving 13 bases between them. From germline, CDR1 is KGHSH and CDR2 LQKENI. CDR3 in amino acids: CASSPPHRATEAFF. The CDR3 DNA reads TGTGCCAGCTCACCTCCTCACAGGGCAACTGAAGCTTTCTTT.

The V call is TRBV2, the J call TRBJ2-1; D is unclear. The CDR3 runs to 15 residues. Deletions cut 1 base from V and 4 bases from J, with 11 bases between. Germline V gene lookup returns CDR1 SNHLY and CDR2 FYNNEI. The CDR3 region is CASSEVDFRYNEQFF. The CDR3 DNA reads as TGTGCCAGCAGTGAAGTCGACTTTCGTTACAATGAGCAGTTCTTC.

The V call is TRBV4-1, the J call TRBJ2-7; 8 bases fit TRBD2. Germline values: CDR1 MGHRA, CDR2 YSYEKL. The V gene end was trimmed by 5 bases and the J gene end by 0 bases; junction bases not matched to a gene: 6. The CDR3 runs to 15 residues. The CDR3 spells CASSYPGGNSYEQYF. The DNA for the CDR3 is TGCGCCAGCAGCTATCCGGGGGGGAACTCCTACGAGCAGTACTTC.

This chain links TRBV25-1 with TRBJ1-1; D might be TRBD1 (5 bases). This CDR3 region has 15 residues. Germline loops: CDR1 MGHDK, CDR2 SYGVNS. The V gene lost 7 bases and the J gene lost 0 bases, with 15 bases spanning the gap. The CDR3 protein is CASNGQGGLNTEAFF. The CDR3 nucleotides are TGTGCCAGCAACGGGCAGGGAGGGTTGAACACTGAAGCTTTCTTT.

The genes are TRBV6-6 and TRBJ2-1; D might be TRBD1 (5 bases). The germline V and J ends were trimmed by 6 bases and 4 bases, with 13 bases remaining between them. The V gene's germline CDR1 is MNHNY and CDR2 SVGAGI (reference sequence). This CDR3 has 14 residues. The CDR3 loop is CASSTGIRYNEQFF. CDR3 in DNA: TGTGCCAGCAGCACAGGAATAAGGTACAATGAGCAGTTCTTC.

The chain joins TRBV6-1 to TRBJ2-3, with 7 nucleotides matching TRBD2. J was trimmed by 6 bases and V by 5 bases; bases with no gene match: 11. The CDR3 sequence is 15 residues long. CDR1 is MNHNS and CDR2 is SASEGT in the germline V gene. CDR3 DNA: TGTGCCAGCAGTCCCGGACTAGGGGCTGAGGATACGCAGTATTTT. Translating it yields CASSPGLGAEDTQYF.

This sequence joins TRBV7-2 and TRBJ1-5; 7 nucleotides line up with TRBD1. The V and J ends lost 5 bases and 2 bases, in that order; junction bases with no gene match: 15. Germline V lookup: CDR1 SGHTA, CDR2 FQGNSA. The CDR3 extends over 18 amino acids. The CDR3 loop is CASSQTGLGFEGNQPQHF. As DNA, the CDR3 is TGTGCCAGCAGCCAGACAGGGTTAGGGTTTGAGGGCAATCAGCCCCAGCATTTT.

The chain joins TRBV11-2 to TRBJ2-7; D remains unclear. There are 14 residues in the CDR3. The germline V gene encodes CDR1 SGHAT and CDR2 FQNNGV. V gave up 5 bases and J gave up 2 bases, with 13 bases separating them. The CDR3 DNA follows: TGTGCCAGCAGCCAAATACGGCGGACCTACGAGCAGTACTTC. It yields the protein CASSQIRRTYEQYF.

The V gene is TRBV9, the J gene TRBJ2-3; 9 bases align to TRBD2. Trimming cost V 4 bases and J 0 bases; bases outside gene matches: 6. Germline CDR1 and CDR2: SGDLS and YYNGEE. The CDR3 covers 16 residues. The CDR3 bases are TGTGCCAGCAGCCCTCTTGCGGGGGGGAGCACAGATACGCAGTATTTT. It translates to CASSPLAGGSTDTQYF.

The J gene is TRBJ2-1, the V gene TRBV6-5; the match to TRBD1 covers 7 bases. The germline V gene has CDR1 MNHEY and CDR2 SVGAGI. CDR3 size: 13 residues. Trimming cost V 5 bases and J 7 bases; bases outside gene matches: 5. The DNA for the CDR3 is TGTGCCAGCAGTAAGACAGGGTGGAATGAGCAGTTCTTC. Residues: CASSKTGWNEQFF.

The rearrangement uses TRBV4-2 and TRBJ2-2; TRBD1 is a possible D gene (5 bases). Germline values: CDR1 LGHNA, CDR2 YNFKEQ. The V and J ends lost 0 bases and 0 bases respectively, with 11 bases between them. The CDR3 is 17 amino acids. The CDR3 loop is CASSQEPTGTNTGELFF. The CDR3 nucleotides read TGTGCCAGCAGCCAAGAGCCCACAGGAACGAACACCGGGGAGCTGTTTTTT.

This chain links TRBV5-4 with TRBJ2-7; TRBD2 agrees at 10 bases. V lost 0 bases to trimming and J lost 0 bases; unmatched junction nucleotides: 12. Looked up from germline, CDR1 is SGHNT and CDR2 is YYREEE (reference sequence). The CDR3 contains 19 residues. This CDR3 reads CASSLAWGLAGGPSYEQYF. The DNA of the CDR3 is TGTGCCAGCAGCTTGGCCTGGGGTTTAGCGGGGGGTCCCTCCTACGAGCAGTACTTC.

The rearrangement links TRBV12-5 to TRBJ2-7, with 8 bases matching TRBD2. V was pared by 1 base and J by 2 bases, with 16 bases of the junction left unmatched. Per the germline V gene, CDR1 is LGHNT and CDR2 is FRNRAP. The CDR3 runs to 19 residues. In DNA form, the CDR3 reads TGTGCTAGTGGTTTGGCCCCGGGGGGAGCGGGAGTAAGGCCCTACGAGCAGTACTTC. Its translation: CASGLAPGGAGVRPYEQYF.